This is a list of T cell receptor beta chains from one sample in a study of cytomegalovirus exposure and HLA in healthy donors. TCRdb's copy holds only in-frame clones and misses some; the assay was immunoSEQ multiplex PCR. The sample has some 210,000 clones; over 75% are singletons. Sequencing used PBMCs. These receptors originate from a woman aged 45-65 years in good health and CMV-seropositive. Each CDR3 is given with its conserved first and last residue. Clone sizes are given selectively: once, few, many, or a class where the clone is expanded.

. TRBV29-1 CSVSPGPGEGVVYEQYF
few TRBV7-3 CASSRGGPQETQYF
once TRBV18 CASSQPGQGHYEQYF
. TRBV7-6 CASSSTGFVTDTQYF
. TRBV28 CASIASGQKAFF
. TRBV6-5 CASSQTTNTEAFF
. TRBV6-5 CASTRFLRGNYGYTF
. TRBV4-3 CASSRGTRANYGYTF
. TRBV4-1 CASSQWRAEKLFF
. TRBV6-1 CASSETTGRLYGYTF